These T cell receptor beta chains were read from a single sample in a study of T cell changes during pregnancy in multiple sclerosis. TCRdb's copy holds only in-frame clones and misses some; the assay was immunoSEQ multiplex PCR. The sample holds 75,000 to 80,000 clones, just over 90% seen once. The starting material was peripheral blood, obtained after pregnancy. The receptors were sampled from a female donor in good health, enrolled as a control in a pregnancy study. CDR3s include the opening cysteine and the closing phenylalanine or tryptophan. A D gene is named only where the DNA matches it firmly. Some rows have no size entry. The others give once, few or many, or a class for an expanded clone.

d_gene | j_gene | abundance | v_gene | CDR3nt | CDR3aa
NA | TRBJ1-2 | NA | TRBV9 | TGTGCCAGCAGCGCGACGGGTGTCTATGGCTACACCTTC | CASSATGVYGYTF
NA | TRBJ2-7 | NA | TRBV2 | TGTGCCAGCACCGGTAGGGGGATTACGGGGCAGTACTTC | CASTGRGITGQYF
TRBD1 | TRBJ1-4 | NA | TRBV5-1 | TGCGCCAGCAGCTTCGGGACAGTTTCTAACCTGGTGGGGAATATGGAAAAACTGTTTTTT | CASSFGTVSNLVGNMEKLFF
NA | TRBJ1-1 | NA | TRBV6-5 | TGTGCCAGCAGTTATTATAGTGGGGCAACCGAAGCTTTCTTT | CASSYYSGATEAFF
TRBD2 | TRBJ2-7 | NA | TRBV9 | TGTGCCAGCAGCCTCGGGGGGGGGCAAAGCTCCTACGAGCAGTACTTC | CASSLGGGQSSYEQYF
NA | TRBJ2-5 | NA | TRBV9 | TGTGCCAGCAGCGTAGTCGGGGAGCCAGCAGAGACCCAGTACTTC | CASSVVGEPAETQYF
TRBD2 | TRBJ2-4 | NA | TRBV27 | TGTGCCAGCAGTTCCGGGGGGGCCGGGGAAAACATTCAGTACTTC | CASSSGGAGENIQYF
NA | TRBJ2-7 | NA | TRBV5-1 | TGCGCCAGCAGCTTTCCCTCCGGCAGGAACGAGCAGTACTTC | CASSFPSGRNEQYF
NA | TRBJ2-7 | NA | TRBV10-3 | TGTGCCACGCATGCCGGGGAGTACGAGCAGTACTTC | CATHAGEYEQYF
TRBD1 | TRBJ1-5 | many | TRBV19 | TGTGCCAGTAGTACAGCGACAGGGGGCCAGCCCCAGCATTTT | CASSTATGGQPQHF
TRBD2 | TRBJ2-2 | NA | TRBV5-1 | TGCGCCAGCAGCTTTGCTAGCGGTTCCACCGGGGAGCTGTTTTTT | CASSFASGSTGELFF
NA | TRBJ2-5 | NA | TRBV7-3 | TGTGCCAGCAGCTTAATGGTGGGGGGTCAAGAGACCCAGTACTTC | CASSLMVGGQETQYF
NA | TRBJ2-5 | NA | TRBV6-5 | TGTGCCAGCAGTTCCCAGGTGCCCCACCAGACCCAGTACTTC | CASSSQVPHQTQYF
NA | TRBJ1-4 | NA | TRBV9 | TGTGCCAGCAGCCAATCCCCAGGGGAGGGTGAAAAACTGTTTTTT | CASSQSPGEGEKLFF
NA | TRBJ1-5 | NA | TRBV28 | TGTGCCAGCAGTTTACTCGATCGGGCCCAGCATTTT | CASSLLDRAQHF
TRBD2 | TRBJ2-1 | NA | TRBV9 | TGTGCCAGCAGCGTATCTAGCGGGGGGGACAATGAGCAGTTCTTC | CASSVSSGGDNEQFF
TRBD2 | TRBJ2-7 | NA | TRBV6-5 | TGTGCCAGCAGTGTGGCGGGGGGGCCTTTCGAGCAGTACTTC | CASSVAGGPFEQYF
TRBD2 | TRBJ2-1 | NA | TRBV12-5 | TGTGCTGGGGCGAACCGGGGGGACAATGAGCAGTTCTTC | CAGANRGDNEQFF
TRBD1 | TRBJ2-7 | NA | TRBV5-1 | TGCGCCAGCAGCTACGGACAGGGCCTCGGGACTGGGACCGTATTC | CASSYGQGLGTGTVF
NA | TRBJ1-1 | NA | TRBV4-1 | TGCGCCAGCAGCCAAGAGAGCGGGGCTCTCGCTGAAGCTTTCTTT | CASSQESGALAEAFF
NA | TRBJ2-3 | NA | TRBV25-1 | TGTGCCAGCAGTTTGCGGGCGAGCACAGATACGCAGTATTTT | CASSLRASTDTQYF
NA | TRBJ2-3 | NA | TRBV4-2 | TGTGCCAGCAGCCAAGAATTCCTAGATACGCAGTATTTT | CASSQEFLDTQYF
NA | TRBJ2-5 | NA | TRBV12-5 | TGTGCTAGTGGTTTGCTCCGGGGGAGGCAAGAGACCCAGTACTTC | CASGLLRGRQETQYF
NA | TRBJ2-5 | NA | TRBV7-2 | TGTGCCAGCAGCTTAGGACAGCAAGAGACCCAGTACTTC | CASSLGQQETQYF